The clone carrying this TCR beta chain was seen at least ten times. What it binds is not known. The CDR3 has 11 residues. CDR1 is LNHDA, CDR2 SQIVND, per germline (reference sequence). Trimming removed 9 bases at V and 5 bases at J, with 10 bases between. A universal primer site was incorporated via template switching, and the cDNA contained unique molecular identifiers. Using its own MiXCR run on the 5' RACE reads, TCRdb lists one record per CDR3 protein. Among about 240,000 distinct CDR3 sequences listed, about 10% were seen once. These data come from a study of identical twins. General observations from the study: Beta out-of-frame sequences showed weaker excess twin sharing.

The sequenced material came from memory T cells sorted from blood. This TCR was sampled from a middle-aged man in good health. V is TRBV19 and J is TRBJ1-1; D call uncertain. CDR3 DNA sequence: TGTGCCAGCAGCCTGCGGACTGAAGCTTTCTTT. It yields the protein CASSLRTEAFF.